A selection of T cell receptor beta chains follows, all from one sample in a study of graft-versus-host responses after intestinal transplantation. Libraries were prepared by immunoSEQ multiplex PCR; TCRdb keeps only in-frame clonotypes and omits some of them. The data hold over 20,000 clones, with approximately 92% observed a single time. Sample: PBMCs, taken more than 64 days after intestinal transplantation. The source is a human patient who received an intestinal transplant, so some T cells may come from the graft donor. The CDR3 runs from the conserved cysteine through the conserved F or W. Each record gives: V gene, D gene, clone size, J gene, CDR3 DNA, CDR3 protein. The D gene is left open where the match is weak. Part of the rows lack a size; the others show once, few, many or a class for expanded clones.

v_gene: TRBV6-1
d_gene: NA
abundance: once
j_gene: TRBJ1-1
CDR3nt: TGTGCCAGCATAAGGGTTTTCACTGAAGCTTTCTTT
CDR3aa: CASIRVFTEAFF

v_gene: TRBV4-1
d_gene: NA
abundance: once
j_gene: TRBJ2-7
CDR3nt: TGCGCCAGCAGCCAAGATCCGGGAAGCTCCTACGAGCAGTACTTC
CDR3aa: CASSQDPGSSYEQYF

v_gene: TRBV7-2
d_gene: TRBD2
abundance: NA
j_gene: TRBJ2-5
CDR3nt: TGTGCCAGCAGCTTAGTAGCGGGGGGGCAAGAGACCCAGTACTTC
CDR3aa: CASSLVAGGQETQYF

v_gene: TRBV7-2
d_gene: TRBD1
abundance: NA
j_gene: TRBJ1-6
CDR3nt: TGTGCCAGCAGCTATCACAGGGGTGATAATTCACCCCTCCACTTT
CDR3aa: CASSYHRGDNSPLHF

v_gene: TRBV4-3
d_gene: NA
abundance: NA
j_gene: TRBJ2-1
CDR3nt: TGCGCCAGCAGCCCCGGTGGGGATGAGCAGTTCTTC
CDR3aa: CASSPGGDEQFF

v_gene: TRBV2
d_gene: NA
abundance: NA
j_gene: TRBJ2-2
CDR3nt: TGTGCCAGCATGAGACCCGACACCGGGGAGCTGTTTTTT
CDR3aa: CASMRPDTGELFF

v_gene: TRBV7-7
d_gene: NA
abundance: NA
j_gene: TRBJ2-7
CDR3nt: TGTGCCAGCAGCTTGTTCTACTCCTACGAGCAGTACTTC
CDR3aa: CASSLFYSYEQYF

v_gene: TRBV6-4
d_gene: TRBD2
abundance: NA
j_gene: TRBJ2-1
CDR3nt: TGTGCCAGCAGTGATCGCGGGGGGGCCTCGAATGAGCAGTTCTTC
CDR3aa: CASSDRGGASNEQFF

v_gene: TRBV7-9
d_gene: NA
abundance: NA
j_gene: TRBJ1-4
CDR3nt: TGTGCCAGCAGCGCCGGGGACGTTGCAACTAATGAAAAACTGTTTTTT
CDR3aa: CASSAGDVATNEKLFF

v_gene: TRBV9
d_gene: TRBD1
abundance: NA
j_gene: TRBJ1-5
CDR3nt: TGTGCCAGCAGCGTTCTATGGGACAGGGGGTCACTAAGTCAGCCCCAGCATTTT
CDR3aa: CASSVLWDRGSLSQPQHF

v_gene: TRBV13
d_gene: TRBD2
abundance: few
j_gene: TRBJ2-1
CDR3nt: TGTGCCAGCAGCTTCCTAGCGGGGGAGACGTACAATGAGCAGTTCTTC
CDR3aa: CASSFLAGETYNEQFF

v_gene: TRBV30
d_gene: NA
abundance: NA
j_gene: TRBJ1-2
CDR3nt: TGTGCCTGGAGTCTGGGGGGGTCTTACTATGGCTACACCTTC
CDR3aa: CAWSLGGSYYGYTF

v_gene: TRBV18
d_gene: NA
abundance: NA
j_gene: TRBJ2-6
CDR3nt: TGTGCCAGCTCAGCCACAGGGTCTGGGGCCAACGTCCTGACTTTC
CDR3aa: CASSATGSGANVLTF

v_gene: TRBV7-9
d_gene: NA
abundance: NA
j_gene: TRBJ1-3
CDR3nt: TGTGCCAGCAGCCAAGGCCACTCTGGAAACACCATATATTTT
CDR3aa: CASSQGHSGNTIYF

v_gene: TRBV4-1
d_gene: NA
abundance: once
j_gene: TRBJ2-3
CDR3nt: TGCGCCAGCAGCCAAGATCCGAAAGATACGCAGTATTTT
CDR3aa: CASSQDPKDTQYF

v_gene: TRBV19
d_gene: NA
abundance: NA
j_gene: TRBJ1-6
CDR3nt: TGTGCCAGTAGTATAACGGACCTAACGAATTCACCCCTCCACTTT
CDR3aa: CASSITDLTNSPLHF

v_gene: TRBV10-2
d_gene: NA
abundance: NA
j_gene: TRBJ1-2
CDR3nt: TGCGCCAGCAGTGACCTGGGTCCAGGGTTGGAGTATGGCTACACCTTC
CDR3aa: CASSDLGPGLEYGYTF

v_gene: TRBV11-2
d_gene: NA
abundance: NA
j_gene: TRBJ2-7
CDR3nt: TGTGCCAGCAGCTTAGACAGGGTCTGGGACGAGCAGTACTTC
CDR3aa: CASSLDRVWDEQYF

v_gene: TRBV7-2
d_gene: TRBD1
abundance: NA
j_gene: TRBJ2-3
CDR3nt: TGTGCCAGCAGCTTAGGACAGGGGGTAGATACGCAGTATTTT
CDR3aa: CASSLGQGVDTQYF

v_gene: TRBV4-2
d_gene: NA
abundance: NA
j_gene: TRBJ2-2
CDR3nt: TGTGCCAGCAGCCAAGATAGGGGGGACGGGACCGGGGAGCTGTTTTTT
CDR3aa: CASSQDRGDGTGELFF

v_gene: TRBV6-5
d_gene: NA
abundance: NA
j_gene: TRBJ1-6
CDR3nt: TGTGCCAGCTCCCATGGGGGTGACTATAATTCACCCCTCCACTTT
CDR3aa: CASSHGGDYNSPLHF

v_gene: TRBV5-4
d_gene: NA
abundance: NA
j_gene: TRBJ1-1
CDR3nt: TGTGCCAGCAGCTTGGACAGGGACACTGAAGCTTTCTTT
CDR3aa: CASSLDRDTEAFF

v_gene: TRBV19
d_gene: NA
abundance: NA
j_gene: TRBJ1-5
CDR3nt: TGTGCCAGTAGTGTAGGGACGTATAGCAATCAGCCCCAGCATTTT
CDR3aa: CASSVGTYSNQPQHF

v_gene: TRBV6-5
d_gene: NA
abundance: NA
j_gene: TRBJ2-2
CDR3nt: TGTGCCAGCAGTTACGGGGGCGCGGGGACCGGGGAGCTGTTTTTT
CDR3aa: CASSYGGAGTGELFF

v_gene: TRBV7-8
d_gene: TRBD1
abundance: NA
j_gene: TRBJ2-7
CDR3nt: TGTGCCAGCAGCTTGAGAACAGGGGAGACCGAGCAGTACTTC
CDR3aa: CASSLRTGETEQYF

v_gene: TRBV19
d_gene: NA
abundance: NA
j_gene: TRBJ1-5
CDR3nt: TGTGCCAGTAGTATAGCGAGGGGTCATAGCAATCAGCCCCAGCATTTT
CDR3aa: CASSIARGHSNQPQHF

v_gene: TRBV7-8
d_gene: TRBD1
abundance: once
j_gene: TRBJ2-7
CDR3nt: TGTGCCAGCAGCGCGGGACAGGGTTATCCCTACGAGCAGTACTTC
CDR3aa: CASSAGQGYPYEQYF

v_gene: TRBV6-4
d_gene: NA
abundance: NA
j_gene: TRBJ2-7
CDR3nt: TGTGCCAGCAGTGACTCCTACGAGCAGTACTTC
CDR3aa: CASSDSYEQYF

v_gene: TRBV7-9
d_gene: NA
abundance: NA
j_gene: TRBJ1-3
CDR3nt: TGTGCCAGCAGCTTAGGGGTAGGGGGGCTCGGAAACACCATATATTTT
CDR3aa: CASSLGVGGLGNTIYF

v_gene: TRBV6-1
d_gene: NA
abundance: NA
j_gene: TRBJ2-7
CDR3nt: TGTGCCAGCAGCCCGGCGAGGGAGTCCTACGAGCAGTACTTC
CDR3aa: CASSPARESYEQYF

v_gene: TRBV27
d_gene: TRBD1
abundance: few
j_gene: TRBJ2-7
CDR3nt: TGTGCCAGCAGTTTAGGGACAGGGGATCCCGAGCAGTACTTC
CDR3aa: CASSLGTGDPEQYF